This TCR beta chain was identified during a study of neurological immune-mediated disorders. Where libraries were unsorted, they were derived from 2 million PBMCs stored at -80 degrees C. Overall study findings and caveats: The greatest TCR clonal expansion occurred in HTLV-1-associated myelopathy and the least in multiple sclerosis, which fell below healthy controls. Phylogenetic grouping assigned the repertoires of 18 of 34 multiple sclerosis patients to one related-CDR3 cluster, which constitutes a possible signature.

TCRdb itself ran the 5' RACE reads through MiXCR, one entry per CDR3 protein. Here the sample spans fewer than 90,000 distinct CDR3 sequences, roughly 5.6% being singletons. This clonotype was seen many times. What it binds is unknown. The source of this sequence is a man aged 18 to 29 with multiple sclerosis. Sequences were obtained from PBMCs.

CDR3 sequence (DNA): TGTGCCAGCCAAAGGGAGCCGGGAACGTCCGGGGAGCTGTTTTTT. Translating it yields CASQREPGTSGELFF. This chain uses TRBV9 with TRBJ2-2, with D possibly being TRBD2 (5 bases). Looked up from germline, CDR1 is SGDLS and CDR2 is YYNGEE. Trimming shortened V by 7 bases and J by 6 bases, and 19 bases separated the two germline ends. The CDR3 runs 15 residues.